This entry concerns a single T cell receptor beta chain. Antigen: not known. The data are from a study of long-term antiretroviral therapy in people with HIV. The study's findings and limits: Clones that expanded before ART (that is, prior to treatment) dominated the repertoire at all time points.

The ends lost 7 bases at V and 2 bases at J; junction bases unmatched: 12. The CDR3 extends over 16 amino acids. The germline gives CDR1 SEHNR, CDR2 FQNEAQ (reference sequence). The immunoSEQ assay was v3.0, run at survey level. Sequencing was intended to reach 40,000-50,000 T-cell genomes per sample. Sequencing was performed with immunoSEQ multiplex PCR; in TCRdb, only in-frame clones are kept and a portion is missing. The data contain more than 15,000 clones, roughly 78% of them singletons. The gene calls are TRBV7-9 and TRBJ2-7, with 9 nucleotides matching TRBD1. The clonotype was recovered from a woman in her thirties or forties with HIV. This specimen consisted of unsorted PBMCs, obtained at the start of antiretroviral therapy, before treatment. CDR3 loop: CASTSYGRTGAYEQYF. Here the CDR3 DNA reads TGTGCCAGCACCTCTTACGGGAGGACAGGGGCCTACGAGCAGTACTTC.